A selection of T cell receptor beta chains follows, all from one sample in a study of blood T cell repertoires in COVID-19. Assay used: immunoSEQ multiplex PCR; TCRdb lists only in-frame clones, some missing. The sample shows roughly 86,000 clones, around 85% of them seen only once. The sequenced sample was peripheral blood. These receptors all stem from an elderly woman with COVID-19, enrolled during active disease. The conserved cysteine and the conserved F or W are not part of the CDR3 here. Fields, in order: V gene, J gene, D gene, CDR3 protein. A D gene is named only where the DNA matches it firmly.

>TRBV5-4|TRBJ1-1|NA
ASSLVRGDEAF
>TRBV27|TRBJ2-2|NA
ASSPTAGYGTGELF
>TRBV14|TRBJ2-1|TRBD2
ASSQDWGLAGSEQF
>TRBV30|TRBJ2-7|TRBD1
AWKNRGLYEQY
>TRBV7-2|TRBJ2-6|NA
ASSPTSSGANVLT
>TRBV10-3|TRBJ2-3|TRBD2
AISGGQETDTQY
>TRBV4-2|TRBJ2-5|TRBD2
ASSQVSGGPYQETQY
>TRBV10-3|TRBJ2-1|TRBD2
AISEYLAGTSNEQF
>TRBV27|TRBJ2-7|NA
ASSRTFAYEQY
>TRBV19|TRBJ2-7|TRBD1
ASSIEAGGPYEQY
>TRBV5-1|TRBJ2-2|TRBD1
ASSLGTGFGVGELF
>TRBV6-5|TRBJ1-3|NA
ASNSGAGNTIY
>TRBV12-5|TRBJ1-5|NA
ASGIGNQPQH
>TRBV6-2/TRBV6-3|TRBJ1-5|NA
ASSSSYQPQH
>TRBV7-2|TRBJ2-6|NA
ASSLNRAGANVLT
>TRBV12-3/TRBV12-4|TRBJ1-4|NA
ARWGGSFEKLF
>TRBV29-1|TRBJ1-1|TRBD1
SVAHRGFTEAF
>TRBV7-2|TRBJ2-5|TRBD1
ASSPDRGRQETQY
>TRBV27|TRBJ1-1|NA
ASIPLIRQTPKAF
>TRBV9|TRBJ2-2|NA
ASSKLGSGELF
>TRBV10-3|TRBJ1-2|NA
AISGLQYGYT
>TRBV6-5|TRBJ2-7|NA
ASSRQGGLVEQY
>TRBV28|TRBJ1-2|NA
ASGSGGALHGYT
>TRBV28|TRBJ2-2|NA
ASKMDSTGELF
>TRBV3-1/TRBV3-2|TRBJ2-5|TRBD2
ASSQARGGVETQY
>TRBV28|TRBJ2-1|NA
ASSFPYTGIYNEQF
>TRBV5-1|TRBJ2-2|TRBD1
ASSPGQGGFGELF
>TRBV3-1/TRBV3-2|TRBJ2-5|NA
ASSLHRVWETQY
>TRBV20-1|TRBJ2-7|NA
SASHDSLYEQY
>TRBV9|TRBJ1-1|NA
ASSVAQGGTEAF
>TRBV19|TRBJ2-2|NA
ASITRVAPNTGELF
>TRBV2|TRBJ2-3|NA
ASRSSGDTQY
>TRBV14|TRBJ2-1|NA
ASSQVPGREYNEQF
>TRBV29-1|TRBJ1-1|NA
SVDRQVNTEAF
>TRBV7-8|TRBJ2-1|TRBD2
ASSLGGDYNEQF
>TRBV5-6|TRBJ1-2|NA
ASSLVGGRLNYGYT
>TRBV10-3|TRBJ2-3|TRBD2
ATQTSGSTQY
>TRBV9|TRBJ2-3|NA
ASSVASGADTQY
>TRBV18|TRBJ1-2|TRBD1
ASSPLSRDSYGYT
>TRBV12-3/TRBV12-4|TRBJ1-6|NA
ASSLSNSSPLH
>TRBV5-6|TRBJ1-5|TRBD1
AGSRGGQRDQPQH
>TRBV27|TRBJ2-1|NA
ASSPVSADGGNEQF
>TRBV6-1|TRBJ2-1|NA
ASSDTYNEQF
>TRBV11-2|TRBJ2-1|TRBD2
ASSPLGGGGRNEQF
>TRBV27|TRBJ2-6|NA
ATQGTFPGSNVLT
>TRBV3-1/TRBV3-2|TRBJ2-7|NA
ASSQDRVQGLYEQY
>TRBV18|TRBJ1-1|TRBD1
ASSPGQGATEAF
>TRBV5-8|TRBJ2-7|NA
ASRLDIRLYEQY
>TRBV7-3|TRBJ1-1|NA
ASSLVPGETEAF
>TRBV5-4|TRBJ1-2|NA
ASSTDSYGYT
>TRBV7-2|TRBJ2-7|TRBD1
ASSANRGALYEQY
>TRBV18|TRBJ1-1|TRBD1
ASSPGQLTEAF
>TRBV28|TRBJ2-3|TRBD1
ASRTWEGTGGPDTQY
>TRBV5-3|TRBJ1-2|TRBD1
ARSHDRVYGYT